This T cell receptor beta chain stems from a study of radiation and T cells in renal cell carcinoma. General observations from the study: From baseline, blood top tumor clonotypes peaked at 2 weeks post-radiation. Baseline intratumoral clonotype presence is unknown without pretreatment biopsies.

Sequencing was performed with immunoSEQ multiplex PCR; in TCRdb, only in-frame clones are kept and a portion is missing. The data show some 130,000 clones, with approximately 75% seen just once and 1.5% to 2% held by the top ten. Of note for this clone: Its antigen is as yet unknown.

Germline CDR1 LNHDA, CDR2 SQIVND (reference sequence). Deletions cut 2 bases from V and 5 bases from J, with 12 bases between. CDR3 length: 14 amino acids. Time point of the sample: blood 2 weeks post-SBRT. Treatment: 15 Gy SBRT to primary tumor, nephrectomy 4 weeks later. Clear cell pathology was present in this patient's renal cell carcinoma. The chain recombines TRBV19 with TRBJ1-1, with a weak D call TRBD1 (6 bases). The sequences come from blood, collected from a patient whose treatment included radiotherapy and nephrectomy. The TCR was taken from a woman aged 55-69 years with renal cell carcinoma. This CDR3 reads CASSIRRGSTEAFF. Written as DNA, the CDR3 is TGTGCCAGTAGTATAAGGAGGGGGTCGACTGAAGCTTTCTTT.